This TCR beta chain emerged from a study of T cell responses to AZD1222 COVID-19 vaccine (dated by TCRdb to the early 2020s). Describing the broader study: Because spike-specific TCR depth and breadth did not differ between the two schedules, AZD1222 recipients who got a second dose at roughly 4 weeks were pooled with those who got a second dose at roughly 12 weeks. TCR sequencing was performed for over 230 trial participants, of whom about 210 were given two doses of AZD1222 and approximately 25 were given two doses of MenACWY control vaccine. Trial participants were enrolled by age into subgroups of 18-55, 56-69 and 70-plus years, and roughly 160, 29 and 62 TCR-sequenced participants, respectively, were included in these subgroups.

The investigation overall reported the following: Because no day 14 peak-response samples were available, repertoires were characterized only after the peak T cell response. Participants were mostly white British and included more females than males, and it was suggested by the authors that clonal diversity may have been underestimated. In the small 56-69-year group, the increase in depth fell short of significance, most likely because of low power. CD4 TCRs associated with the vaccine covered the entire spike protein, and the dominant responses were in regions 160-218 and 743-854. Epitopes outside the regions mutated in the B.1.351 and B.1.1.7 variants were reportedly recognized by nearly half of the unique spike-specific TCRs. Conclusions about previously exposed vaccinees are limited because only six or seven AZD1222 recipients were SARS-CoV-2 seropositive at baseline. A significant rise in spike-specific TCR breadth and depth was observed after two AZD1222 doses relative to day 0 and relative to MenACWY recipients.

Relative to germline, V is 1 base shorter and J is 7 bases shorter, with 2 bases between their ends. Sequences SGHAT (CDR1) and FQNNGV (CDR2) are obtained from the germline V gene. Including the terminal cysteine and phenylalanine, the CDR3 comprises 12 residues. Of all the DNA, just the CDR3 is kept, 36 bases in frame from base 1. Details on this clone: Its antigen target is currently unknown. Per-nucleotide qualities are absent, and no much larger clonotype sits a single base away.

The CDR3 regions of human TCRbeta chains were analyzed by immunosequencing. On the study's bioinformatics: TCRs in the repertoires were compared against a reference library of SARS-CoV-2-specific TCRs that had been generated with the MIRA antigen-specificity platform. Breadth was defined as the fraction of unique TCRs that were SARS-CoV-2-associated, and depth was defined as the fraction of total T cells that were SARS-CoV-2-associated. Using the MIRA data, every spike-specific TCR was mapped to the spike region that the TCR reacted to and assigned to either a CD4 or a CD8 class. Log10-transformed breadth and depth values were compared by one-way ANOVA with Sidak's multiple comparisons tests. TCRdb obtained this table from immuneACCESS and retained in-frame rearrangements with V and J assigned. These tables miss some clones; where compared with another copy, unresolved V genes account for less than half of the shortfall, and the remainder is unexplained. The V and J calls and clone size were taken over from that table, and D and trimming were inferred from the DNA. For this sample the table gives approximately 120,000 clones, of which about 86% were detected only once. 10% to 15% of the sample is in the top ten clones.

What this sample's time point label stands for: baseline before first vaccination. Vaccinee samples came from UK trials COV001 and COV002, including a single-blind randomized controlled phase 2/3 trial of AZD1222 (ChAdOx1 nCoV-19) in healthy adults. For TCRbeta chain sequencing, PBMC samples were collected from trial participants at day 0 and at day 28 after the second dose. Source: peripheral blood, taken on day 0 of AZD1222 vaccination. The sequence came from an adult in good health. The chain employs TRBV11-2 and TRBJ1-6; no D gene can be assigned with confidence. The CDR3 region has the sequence CASSLVNSPLHF. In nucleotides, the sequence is TGTGCCAGCAGCTTAGTCAATTCACCCCTCCACTTT.